This TCR beta chain appears in the sequencing data of a study of regulatory T cells in long-lasting Graves disease. Study outcomes and limitations: Persistent Graves' patients showed a TCR diversity that was lower than that of newly diagnosed ones.

For TCR beta, libraries came from iRepertoire HTBI primers and Arm-PCR of CDR3 regions. TCRdb redid the calling of the multiplex PCR reads with MiXCR, one entry per CDR3 protein. The table records around 460,000 distinct CDR3 sequences, approximately 15% of them present only once. With respect to this clonotype: Its antigen is not known.

Germline loops: CDR1 MNHNS, CDR2 SASEGT. V trimming: 6 bases; J trimming: 6 bases; junction bases outside the gene matches: 8. CDR3 length: 14 amino acids. Time point in this sample: newly diagnosed GD, antithyroid drugs for less than 3 months. Preparation of the TCR library used RNA extracted from PBMCs. The sample was also linked to a second study, of T cells in Graves' hyperthyroidism and ophthalmopathy. That source reports: HTBI primers drove first-round RT-PCR of the TCR CDR3.

This clonotype was sampled from a woman between 45 and 65 years old with Graves disease. The sequenced sample was peripheral blood mononuclear cells (PBMCs), obtained at new diagnosis, from a patient treated with antithyroid drugs. This sequence joins TRBV6-1 and TRBJ1-2; 9 nucleotides line up with TRBD1. The CDR3, as DNA: TGTGCCAGCAGGCCGGGACAGGGTATTGATGGCTACACCTTC. This gives the protein CASRPGQGIDGYTF.